The 10 T cell receptor beta chains reported below all come from one sample, sequenced in a study of T cell responses to AZD1222 COVID-19 vaccine. This table comes from immunoSEQ multiplex PCR, and its TCRdb copy is limited to in-frame clones, with some not included. Of fewer than 110,000 clones detected, roughly 86% appear once; the ten largest clones hold about 1.5%. The sequencing here drew on peripheral blood, taken on day 0 of AZD1222 vaccination. These receptors all stem from an adult in good health.

CDR3 in amino acids: CAISESIDEKLFF. CDR3 nucleotide sequence: TGTGCCATCAGTGAAAGCATAGATGAAAAACTGTTTTTT. The chain combines TRBV10-3 with TRBJ1-4; D not certain. CDR3 size: 13 residues. The germline V gene encodes CDR1 ENHRY and CDR2 SYGVKD. V lost 3 bases and J 6 bases, leaving 8 bases between the germline ends.

This clone turned up a few times. V is TRBV14 and J is TRBJ2-7, with 10 bases lining up with TRBD2. Trimming at V came to 1 base and at J to 9 bases, leaving 12 bases not matched to a gene. The V gene's germline CDR1 is SGHDN and CDR2 FVKESK. CDR3 length: 16 amino acids. The CDR3 DNA reads as TGTGCCAGCAGCCAAGGCTTCCTAGCGGGAGACGAAGTGCAGTACTTC. Protein sequence: CASSQGFLAGDEVQYF.

This clone was found once. The J gene is TRBJ2-5, the V gene TRBV2; 10 bases are a match to TRBD2. CDR1 is SNHLY, CDR2 FYNNEI, per germline. The CDR3 runs to 15 residues. J gave up 5 bases and V 3 bases, and 6 bases lay outside the gene matches. CDR3 residues: CASSEELAGHETQYF. The CDR3 DNA follows: TGTGCCAGCAGTGAGGAACTAGCGGGACATGAGACCCAGTACTTC.

V is TRBV27 and J is TRBJ1-2; D call uncertain. Trimming shortened V by 2 bases and J by 5 bases, and 6 bases separated the two germline ends. Germline-derived CDR1 and CDR2 are MNHEY and SMNVEV (reference sequence). There are 12 residues in the CDR3. The CDR3 here is CASSLRRYGYTF. In DNA form, the CDR3 reads TGTGCCAGCAGTTTACGGAGGTATGGCTACACCTTC.

Ten or more counts support this clone. This sequence joins TRBV6-2 or TRBV6-3 and TRBJ2-7; possible D gene TRBD1, 6 bases. The CDR3 sequence is 14 residues long. Trimming removed 5 bases from V and 3 bases from J, with 14 bases in between. The V gene's germline CDR1 is MNHEY and CDR2 SVGEGT. Here the CDR3 reads CASSLGQMNYEQYF. The CDR3 DNA reads TGTGCCAGCAGTCTCGGACAGATGAACTACGAGCAGTACTTC.

The chain recombines TRBV4-3 with TRBJ1-4, with TRBD1 matching over 7 bases. Germline assignment: CDR1 LGHNA and CDR2 YSLEER. The junction had 8 bases not matched to a gene; V was cut back by 6 bases and J by 4 bases. The CDR3 contains 15 residues. CDR3 DNA: TGCGCCAGCAGAAGAACGGGACAGCTTAATGAAAAACTGTTTTTT. As protein: CASRRTGQLNEKLFF.

The gene calls are TRBV4-1 and TRBJ1-1, with a weak D call TRBD1 (5 bases). The CDR3 runs 13 residues. Trimming shortened V by 0 bases and J by 7 bases, and 9 bases separated the two germline ends. In germline, CDR1 is MGHRA, CDR2 YSYEKL. This CDR3 reads CASSQDGGVEAFF. In DNA, the CDR3 is TGCGCCAGCAGCCAAGATGGGGGGGTTGAAGCTTTCTTT.

The V call is TRBV4-1, the J call TRBJ2-7; no clear D. V lost 0 bases and J lost 7, with 10 bases in between. This CDR3 is 13 amino acids long. The V gene's germline CDR1 is MGHRA and CDR2 YSYEKL. The CDR3 region has the DNA TGCGCCAGCAGCCAAGATAGGTGGCGAGAGCAGTACTTC. The encoded protein is CASSQDRWREQYF.

The J gene is TRBJ2-1, the V gene TRBV4-1; D is uncertain. Trimming took off 1 base at V and 10 bases at J, with 11 bases between the two ends. Germline assignment: CDR1 MGHRA and CDR2 YSYEKL. The CDR3 contains 13 residues. Here the CDR3 DNA reads TGCGCCAGCAGCCAAGGCCAGGTGGAGGAGCAGTTCTTC. Translation gives CASSQGQVEEQFF.

This clone was seen a single time. The rearrangement joins TRBV7-9 to TRBJ1-1, with TRBD1 identical over 10 bases. V lost 2 bases, J lost 0 bases, and 3 bases stayed unmatched. Germline values: CDR1 SEHNR, CDR2 FQNEAQ (reference sequence). This CDR3 has 16 amino acids. The CDR3 DNA reads TGTGCCAGCAGCTTATGGGGACAGGGGATGAACACTGAAGCTTTCTTT. This translates into CASSLWGQGMNTEAFF.